This T cell receptor beta chain originates from a study of tissue T cells after allogeneic stem cell transplantation. Study findings and constraints: Anatomically similar tissues had similar TCR repertoires within each patient. Few T cell clones were shared across patients, but motif clusters showed tissue-specific shared signatures. The patient cohort was small and clinically heterogeneous, with limited sampling depth.

Concerning this clone itself: What it binds is not known.

The protocol was immunoSEQ multiplex PCR, while the TCRdb copy is restricted to in-frame clones and leaves out a portion. The table lists around 3,100 clones, 64% of them singletons. Germline V gene lookup returns CDR1 SGHDN and CDR2 FVKESK. V lost 4 bases, J lost 3 bases, and 2 bases stayed unmatched. This CDR3 is built from 15 residues. Steroid-refractory graft-versus-host disease after allogeneic hematopoietic cell transplant qualified adults for prospective research-autopsy enrollment. The source is an older male patient with steroid-refractory graft-versus-host disease after an allogeneic stem cell transplant. Some of these T cells may belong to the graft donor. The chain couples TRBV14 to TRBJ2-1, with 11 bases lining up with TRBD2. The specimen comprised jejunal tissue, sampled at autopsy. The chain's CDR3 is CASSPGTSGYNEQFF. The CDR3 DNA sequence: TGTGCCAGCAGCCCCGGGACTAGCGGCTACAATGAGCAGTTCTTC.